This TCR beta chain came from a study of CD8 T cells in ankylosing spondylitis. Overall study findings and caveats: The study looked at matched synovial fluid samples from ankylosing spondylitis patients. Disease-linked clones were reported to be significantly enriched there. Ankylosing spondylitis blood seemed to carry a telltale TCR beta motif made of eight or nine highly homologous variants.

On this clonotype: Its antigen is not known.

Quantitative 5'-RACE with molecular barcodes produced the TCR beta libraries. One entry per CDR3 protein results from TCRdb running MiXCR on the 5' RACE reads. The sample includes around 340,000 distinct CDR3 sequences, roughly 14% seen only once; the top ten take 0.85% to 1.4%. This TCR was recovered from a male donor with ankylosing spondylitis or in good health (not recorded which). Material for sequencing was blood, either unsorted or a sorted T cell fraction (not recorded which).

CDR3 bases: TGTGCCAGCAGCCCCCACCCTTCCTACAATGAGCAGTTCTTC. Residues: CASSPHPSYNEQFF. The V gene is TRBV11-2, the J gene TRBJ2-1, with no clear D. The CDR3 has 14 amino acids. From germline, CDR1 is SGHAT and CDR2 FQNNGV. V shed 5 bases and J shed 1 base, with 9 bases lying between them.